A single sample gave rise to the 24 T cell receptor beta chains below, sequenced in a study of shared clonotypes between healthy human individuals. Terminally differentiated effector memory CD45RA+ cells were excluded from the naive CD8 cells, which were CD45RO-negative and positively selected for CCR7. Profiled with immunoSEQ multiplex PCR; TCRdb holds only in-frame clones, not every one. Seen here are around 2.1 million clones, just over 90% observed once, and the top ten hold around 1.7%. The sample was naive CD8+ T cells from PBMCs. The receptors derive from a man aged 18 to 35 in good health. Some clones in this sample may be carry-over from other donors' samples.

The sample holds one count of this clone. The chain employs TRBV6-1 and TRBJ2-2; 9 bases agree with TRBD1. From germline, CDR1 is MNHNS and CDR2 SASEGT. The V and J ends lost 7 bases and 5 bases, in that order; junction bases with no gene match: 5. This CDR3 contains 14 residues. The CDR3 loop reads CASKRTGETGELFF. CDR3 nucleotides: TGTGCCAGCAAAAGGACAGGGGAGACCGGGGAGCTGTTTTTT.

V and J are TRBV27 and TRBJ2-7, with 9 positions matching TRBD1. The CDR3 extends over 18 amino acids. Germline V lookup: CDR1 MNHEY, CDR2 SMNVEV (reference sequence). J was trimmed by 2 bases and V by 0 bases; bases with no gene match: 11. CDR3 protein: CASSLSVVYRDRAYEQYF. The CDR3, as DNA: TGTGCCAGCAGTTTATCCGTGGTTTATCGGGACAGGGCCTACGAGCAGTACTTC.

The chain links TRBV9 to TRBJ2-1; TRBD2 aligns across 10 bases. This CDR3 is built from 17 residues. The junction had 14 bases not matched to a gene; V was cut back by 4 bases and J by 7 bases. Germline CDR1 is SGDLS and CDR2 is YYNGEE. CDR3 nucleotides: TGTGCCAGCAGCCTAAATCCTCCAGCGGGAGGGATAAATGAGCAGTTCTTC. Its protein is CASSLNPPAGGINEQFF.

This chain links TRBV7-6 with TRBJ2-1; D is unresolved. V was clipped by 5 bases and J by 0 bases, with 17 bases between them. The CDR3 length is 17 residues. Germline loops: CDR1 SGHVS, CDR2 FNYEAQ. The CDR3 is CASSPRPDQSSYNEQFF. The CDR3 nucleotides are TGTGCCAGCAGCCCGAGGCCGGACCAGAGCTCCTACAATGAGCAGTTCTTC.

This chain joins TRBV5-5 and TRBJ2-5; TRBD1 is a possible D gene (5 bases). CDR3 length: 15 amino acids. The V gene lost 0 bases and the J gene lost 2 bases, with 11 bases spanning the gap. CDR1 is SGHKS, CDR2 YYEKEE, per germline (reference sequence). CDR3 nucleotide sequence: TGTGCCAGCAGCTTGGAATGGACAAGGCAAGAGACCCAGTACTTC. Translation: CASSLEWTRQETQYF.

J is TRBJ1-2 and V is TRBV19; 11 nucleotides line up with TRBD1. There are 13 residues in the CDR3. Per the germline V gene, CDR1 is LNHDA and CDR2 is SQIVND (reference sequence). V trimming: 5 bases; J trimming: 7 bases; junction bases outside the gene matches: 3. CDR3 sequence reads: CASSVGQGAGYTF. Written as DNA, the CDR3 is TGTGCCAGTAGTGTTGGACAGGGGGCTGGCTACACCTTC.

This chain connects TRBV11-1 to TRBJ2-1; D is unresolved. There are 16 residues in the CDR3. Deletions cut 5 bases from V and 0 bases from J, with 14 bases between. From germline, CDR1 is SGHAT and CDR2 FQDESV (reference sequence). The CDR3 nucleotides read TGTGCCAGCAGCCCACTCGAAATCAGCTCCTACAATGAGCAGTTCTTC. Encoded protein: CASSPLEISSYNEQFF.

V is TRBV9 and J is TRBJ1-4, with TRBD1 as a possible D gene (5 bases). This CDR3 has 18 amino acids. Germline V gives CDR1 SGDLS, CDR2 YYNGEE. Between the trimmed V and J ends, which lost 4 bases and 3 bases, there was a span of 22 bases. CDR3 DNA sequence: TGTGCCAGCAGCCCCCGTTCGATCAGGGAAGGTCCTAATGAAAAACTGTTTTTT. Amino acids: CASSPRSIREGPNEKLFF.

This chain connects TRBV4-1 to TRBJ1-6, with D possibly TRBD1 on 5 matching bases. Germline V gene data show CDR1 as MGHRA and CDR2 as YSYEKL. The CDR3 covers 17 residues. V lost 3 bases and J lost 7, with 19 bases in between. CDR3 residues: CASSHGGTGTGNSPLHF. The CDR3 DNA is TGCGCCAGCAGCCACGGGGGTACCGGGACTGGGAATTCACCCCTCCACTTT.

This CDR3 reads CSVEVLPGLAEPRGETQYF. In nucleotides, the CDR3 is TGCAGCGTTGAAGTTCTGCCGGGACTAGCGGAACCCAGGGGAGAGACCCAGTACTTC. V and J are TRBV29-1 and TRBJ2-5; 11 nucleotides line up with TRBD2. This CDR3 spans 19 amino acids. Trimming removed 1 base from V and 4 bases from J; junction bases left unmatched: 17. Germline CDR1 is SQVTM and CDR2 is ANQGSEA.

CDR3 region: CASSLFTGEKAFF. For the CDR3, the DNA is TGTGCCAGCAGTTTATTTACAGGGGAGAAAGCTTTCTTT. The chain joins TRBV27 to TRBJ1-1; 7 nucleotides match TRBD1. Germline values: CDR1 MNHEY, CDR2 SMNVEV (reference sequence). The CDR3 has 13 amino acids. After removal of 1 base from V and 9 bases from J, the junction contained 5 bases not matched to a gene.

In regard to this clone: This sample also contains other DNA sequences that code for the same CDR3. This CDR3 is CASSYGGYYEQYF. The CDR3 DNA is TGTGCCAGCAGTTACGGGGGTTACTACGAGCAGTACTTC. The chain recombines TRBV6-5 with TRBJ2-7; tentatively, D is TRBD1 or TRBD2 (5 bases each). The CDR3 sequence is 13 residues long. V was pared by 2 bases and J by 3 bases, with 8 bases between. Germline V lookup: CDR1 MNHEY, CDR2 SVGAGI.

CDR3 residues: CSFPSGKEADTQYF. In DNA, the CDR3 is TGCAGCTTCCCTAGCGGGAAGGAGGCAGATACGCAGTATTTT. This chain uses TRBV29-1 with TRBJ2-3, with 9 nucleotides matching TRBD2. The J segment lost 4 bases and the V segment lost 8 bases, leaving 10 bases of the junction unmatched. This CDR3 is built from 14 residues. Germline V gene lookup returns CDR1 SQVTM and CDR2 ANQGSEA.

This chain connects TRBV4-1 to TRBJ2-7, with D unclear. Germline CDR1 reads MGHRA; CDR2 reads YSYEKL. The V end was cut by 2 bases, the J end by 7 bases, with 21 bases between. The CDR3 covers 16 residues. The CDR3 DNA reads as TGCGCCAGCAGCCAATCGGCTGATAGGACCGGTGTGGAGCAGTACTTC. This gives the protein CASSQSADRTGVEQYF.

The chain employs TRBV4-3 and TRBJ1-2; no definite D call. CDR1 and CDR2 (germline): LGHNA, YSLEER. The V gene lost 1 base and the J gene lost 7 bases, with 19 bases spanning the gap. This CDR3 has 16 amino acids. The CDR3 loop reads CASSQGVGAWAGGYTF. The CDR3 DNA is TGCGCCAGCAGCCAAGGCGTCGGCGCCTGGGCCGGTGGCTACACCTTC.

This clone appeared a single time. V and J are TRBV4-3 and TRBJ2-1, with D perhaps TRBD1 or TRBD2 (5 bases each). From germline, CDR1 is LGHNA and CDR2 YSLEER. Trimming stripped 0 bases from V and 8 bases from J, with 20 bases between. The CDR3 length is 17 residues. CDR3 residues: CASSQDWMGVWDDEQFF. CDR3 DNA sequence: TGCGCCAGCAGCCAAGATTGGATGGGGGTATGGGATGATGAGCAGTTCTTC.

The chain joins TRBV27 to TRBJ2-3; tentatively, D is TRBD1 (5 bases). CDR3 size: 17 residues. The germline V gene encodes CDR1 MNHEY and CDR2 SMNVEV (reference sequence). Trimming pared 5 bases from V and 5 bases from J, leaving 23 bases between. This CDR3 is CASSLLNWPGSLDTQYF. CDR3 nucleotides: TGTGCCAGCAGTCTCCTGAATTGGCCAGGGTCGTTAGATACGCAGTATTTT.

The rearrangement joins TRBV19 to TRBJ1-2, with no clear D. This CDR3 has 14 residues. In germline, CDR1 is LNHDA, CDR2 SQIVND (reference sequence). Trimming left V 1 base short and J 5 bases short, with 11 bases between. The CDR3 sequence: CASSIVAQTYGYTF. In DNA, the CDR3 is TGTGCCAGTAGTATAGTCGCGCAGACGTATGGCTACACCTTC.

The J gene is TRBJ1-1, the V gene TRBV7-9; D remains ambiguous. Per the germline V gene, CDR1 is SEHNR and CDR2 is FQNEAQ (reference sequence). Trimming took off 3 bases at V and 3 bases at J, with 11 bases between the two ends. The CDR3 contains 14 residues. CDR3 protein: CASSFNTADTEAFF. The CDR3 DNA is TGTGCCAGCAGCTTTAATACCGCCGACACTGAAGCTTTCTTT.

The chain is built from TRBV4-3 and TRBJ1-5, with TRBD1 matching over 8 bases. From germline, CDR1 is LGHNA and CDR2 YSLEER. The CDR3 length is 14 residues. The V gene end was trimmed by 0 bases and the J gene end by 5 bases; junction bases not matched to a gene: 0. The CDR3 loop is CASSQDRGHQPQHF. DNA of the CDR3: TGCGCCAGCAGCCAAGACAGGGGGCATCAGCCCCAGCATTTT.

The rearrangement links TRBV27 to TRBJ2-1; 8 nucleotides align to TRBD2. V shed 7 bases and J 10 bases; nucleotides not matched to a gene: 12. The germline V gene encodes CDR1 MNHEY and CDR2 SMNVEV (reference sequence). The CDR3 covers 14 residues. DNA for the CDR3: TGTGCCAGCAAGCCGAGCGGGAGAGGGGAAGAGCAGTTCTTC. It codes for CASKPSGRGEEQFF.

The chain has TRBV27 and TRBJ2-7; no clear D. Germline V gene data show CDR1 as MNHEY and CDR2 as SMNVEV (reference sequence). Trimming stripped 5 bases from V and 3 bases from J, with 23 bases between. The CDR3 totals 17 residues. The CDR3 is CASSPHGPAAEYYEQYF. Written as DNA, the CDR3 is TGTGCCAGCAGTCCCCATGGGCCCGCGGCTGAATACTACGAGCAGTACTTC.

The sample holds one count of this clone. The CDR3 here is CASTSLTSGRASEQFF. Here the CDR3 DNA reads TGTGCCAGCACCTCCCTTACTAGCGGGAGGGCCAGTGAGCAGTTCTTC. V gene TRBV27 combines with J gene TRBJ2-1; 13 bases align to TRBD2. Germline V gives CDR1 MNHEY, CDR2 SMNVEV (reference sequence). The CDR3 contains 16 residues. V lost 7 bases and J lost 9; bases outside the gene matches: 12.

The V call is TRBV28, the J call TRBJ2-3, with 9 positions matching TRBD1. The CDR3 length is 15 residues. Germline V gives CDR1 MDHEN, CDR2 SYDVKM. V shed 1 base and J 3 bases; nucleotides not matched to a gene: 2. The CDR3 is CASSLLDRGTDTQYF. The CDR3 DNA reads TGTGCCAGCAGTTTATTGGACAGGGGAACAGATACGCAGTATTTT.